What follows are 29 T cell receptor beta chains derived from one specimen sequenced in a study of PD-L1 blockade in urothelial cancer. Sample time point: peripheral blood 6 weeks after treatment start. The assay was immunoSEQ multiplex PCR, and TCRdb's table has in-frame clones only and misses some. The data hold around 110,000 clones, with approximately 89% observed a single time. The sequenced sample was PBMCs, obtained around atezolizumab (anti-PD-L1) treatment. The source is a man aged 55 to 70 with urothelial cancer.

The rearrangement links TRBV5-5 to TRBJ1-1; the D gene is possibly TRBD1 (5 bases). V lost 4 bases and J 1 base, leaving 14 bases between the germline ends. The CDR3 length is 15 residues. The V gene's germline CDR1 is SGHKS and CDR2 YYEKEE (reference sequence). CDR3 amino acids: CASSNGAVKNTEAFF. The CDR3 DNA sequence: TGTGCCAGCAGCAATGGGGCGGTTAAGAACACTGAAGCTTTCTTT.

This chain uses TRBV6-1 with TRBJ1-4; 10 positions match TRBD1. CDR1 MNHNS and CDR2 SASEGT come from the germline V gene. J lost 6 bases, V lost 0 bases, and 7 bases had no gene match. The CDR3 is 17 amino acids. CDR3 protein: CASSEAVGGTGDEKLFF. CDR3 bases: TGTGCCAGCAGTGAAGCGGTTGGCGGGACAGGGGATGAAAAACTGTTTTTT.

The chain carries TRBV6-5 and TRBJ1-2, with 10 bases fitting TRBD1. V lost 4 bases to trimming and J lost 2 bases; unmatched junction nucleotides: 7. The CDR3 totals 16 residues. The germline CDR1 and CDR2 sequences are MNHEY and SVGAGI. CDR3 loop: CASSFSTGGGNYGYTF. In nucleotides, the CDR3 is TGTGCCAGCAGTTTCTCGACAGGGGGCGGGAACTATGGCTACACCTTC.

The V gene is TRBV28, the J gene TRBJ1-2; 10 nucleotides agree with TRBD1. The ends lost 2 bases at V and 6 bases at J; junction bases unmatched: 6. Germline CDR1 reads MDHEN; CDR2 reads SYDVKM. This CDR3 is built from 15 residues. This CDR3 is CASSLSGTGVNGYTF. The DNA of the CDR3 is TGTGCCAGCAGTTTAAGCGGGACAGGGGTAAATGGCTACACCTTC.

The V and J genes are TRBV2 and TRBJ2-3; D remains ambiguous. The CDR3 is 13 amino acids. CDR1 is SNHLY and CDR2 is FYNNEI in the germline V gene. Trimming removed 6 bases at V and 2 bases at J, with 9 bases between. The DNA for the CDR3 is TGTGCCAGCAGCGAAAGACTCACAGATACGCAGTATTTT. Translated: CASSERLTDTQYF.

On this clone itself: One end of the junction varies from germline; a read error may be responsible. This chain uses TRBV7-8 with TRBJ2-7, with 8 bases lining up with TRBD1. The CDR3 spans 13 residues. Germline-derived CDR1 and CDR2 are SGHVS and FQNEAQ. In DNA, the CDR3 is TGTGCCAACAGCCAGACGACAGGGGACGAGCAGTACTTC. Protein product: CANSQTTGDEQYF.

This clone came up a few times. Germline and junction disagree at one end, which may indicate a read error. Here the CDR3 DNA reads TGTGCCAGCATCTTAAACCCCTACCGGGGGGCCACTGAGCAGTTCTTC. Amino acids: CASILNPYRGATEQFF. This chain uses TRBV11-2 with TRBJ2-1; tentative D call: TRBD2 (7 bases). This CDR3 has 16 residues. Germline CDR1 is SGHAT and CDR2 is FQNNGV.

This chain links TRBV5-1 with TRBJ2-2, with D tentatively TRBD1 (5 bases). Trimming cost V 1 base and J 0 bases, with 10 bases left between them. This CDR3 is built from 16 residues. Germline CDR1 is SGHRS and CDR2 is YFSETQ. CDR3 coding DNA: TGCGCCAGCAGCTTGTATCCAGGGTCGAACACCGGGGAGCTGTTTTTT. Its translation: CASSLYPGSNTGELFF.

Remarks on this clone: A read error may account for a junction end that differs from germline. The CDR3 DNA sequence: TGCGCCAGCAGCCCCGGGGGGGGCACGGATACGCAGTATTTT. It specifies CASSPGGGTDTQYF. The chain joins TRBV4-1 to TRBJ2-3; 8 bases match TRBD2. The CDR3 is made up of 14 amino acids. Germline values: CDR1 MGHRA, CDR2 YSYEKL.

The V and J genes are TRBV7-2 and TRBJ2-7; TRBD2 agrees at 8 bases. After removal of 3 bases from V and 1 base from J, the junction contained 8 bases not matched to a gene. The CDR3 has 16 residues. Germline V CDR1 and CDR2: SGHTA, FQGNSA. The CDR3 bases are TGTGCCAGCAGCTTTCATGGAGCGGGGGCTTCCTACGAGCAGTACTTC. It codes for CASSFHGAGASYEQYF.

J is TRBJ1-1 and V is TRBV5-6; D unresolved. Looked up from germline, CDR1 is SGHDT and CDR2 is YYEEEE. V lost 6 bases, J lost 1 base, and 7 bases lay in between. The CDR3 spans 12 residues. In DNA, the CDR3 is TGTGCCAGCAAAGGGAGGAACACTGAAGCTTTCTTT. This gives the protein CASKGRNTEAFF.

The chain employs TRBV5-6 and TRBJ1-4; D perhaps matches TRBD1 (5 bases). This CDR3 has 15 residues. With 4 bases removed from V and 3 bases from J, the gap between germline ends came to 13 bases. Germline V lookup: CDR1 SGHDT, CDR2 YYEEEE. The CDR3 is CASSGGGQANEKLFF. DNA for the CDR3: TGTGCCAGCAGCGGGGGGGGTCAGGCTAATGAAAAACTGTTTTTT.

The V and J genes are TRBV7-2 and TRBJ2-2; possible D gene TRBD2, 5 bases. The germline V gene encodes CDR1 SGHTA and CDR2 FQGNSA. CDR3 length equals 14 residues. The V and J ends lost 0 bases and 6 bases respectively, with 8 bases between them. CDR3 coding DNA: TGTGCCAGCAGCTTAGCAGCGGCGTCCGGGGAGCTGTTTTTT. This encodes CASSLAAASGELFF.

The chain uses TRBV6-6 and TRBJ1-1, with D possibly being TRBD1 (6 bases). Trimming shortened V by 4 bases and J by 10 bases, and 10 bases separated the two germline ends. This CDR3 spans 11 amino acids. Germline CDR1 and CDR2: MNHNY and SVGAGI (reference sequence). Written as DNA, the CDR3 is TGTGCCAGCAGTTCAGGGGCAGCAGCTTTCTTT. Translation gives CASSSGAAAFF.

The chain employs TRBV10-1 and TRBJ2-5; D not certain. From germline, CDR1 is WNHNN and CDR2 SYGVQD (reference sequence). Between the trimmed V and J ends, which lost 3 bases and 4 bases, there was a span of 6 bases. The CDR3 spans 12 residues. This CDR3 reads CASSESGETQYF. As DNA, the CDR3 is TGCGCCAGCAGTGAATCGGGAGAGACCCAGTACTTC.

The CDR3 DNA reads TGTGCCATCAGTGAGACAGGAGATAGCAATCAGCCCCAGCATTTT. Translated, it gives CAISETGDSNQPQHF. The chain employs TRBV10-3 and TRBJ1-5; D might be TRBD1 (5 bases). Trimming stripped 2 bases from V and 0 bases from J, with 8 bases between. In germline, CDR1 is ENHRY, CDR2 SYGVKD. The CDR3 sequence is 15 residues long.

In this sample, this clone turned up a few times. The chain joins TRBV30 to TRBJ2-5; perhaps TRBD1 as D (6 bases). Looked up from germline, CDR1 is GTSNPN and CDR2 is SVGIG (reference sequence). V dropped 4 bases and J dropped 5 bases, with 14 bases sitting between them. CDR3 length: 13 amino acids. The CDR3 DNA follows: TGTGCCTGGACTGTACAGGGAAAGGAGACCCAGTACTTC. Encoded protein: CAWTVQGKETQYF.

The chain combines TRBV2 with TRBJ2-5; a possible D gene is TRBD2 (5 bases). V gave up 4 bases and J gave up 5 bases, with 11 bases separating them. This CDR3 spans 13 amino acids. Germline loops: CDR1 SNHLY, CDR2 FYNNEI. CDR3 protein: CASSGVLAETQYF. In nucleotides, the CDR3 is TGTGCCAGCAGTGGGGTCCTAGCTGAGACCCAGTACTTC. The full variable domain, in which reference TRBV2 and TRBJ2-5 provide the parts outside the CDR3, is EPEVTQTPSHQVTQMGQEVILRCVPISNHLYFYWYRQILGQKVEFLVSFYNNEISEKSEIFDDQFSVERPDGSNFTLKIRSTKLEDSAMYFCASSGVLAETQYFGPGTRLLVL.

The chain employs TRBV4-1 and TRBJ2-7; the match to TRBD2 covers 10 bases. The CDR3 totals 18 residues. Germline-derived CDR1 and CDR2 are MGHRA and YSYEKL. The V and J ends lost 0 bases and 3 bases, in that order; junction bases with no gene match: 11. The CDR3 region has the DNA TGCGCCAGCAGCCAAGAGCCCCAGCGGGAGGGGGGGTACTACGAGCAGTACTTC. It encodes CASSQEPQREGGYYEQYF.

This rearrangement joins TRBV5-4 to TRBJ2-1; D gene unclear. In germline, CDR1 is SGHNT, CDR2 YYREEE (reference sequence). CDR3 length: 12 amino acids. V was pared by 2 bases and J by 8 bases, with 8 bases between. The CDR3, as DNA: TGTGCCAGCAGCTTAAATGAGTATGAGCAGTTCTTC. This sequence encodes CASSLNEYEQFF. Complete variable domain (other parts from reference TRBV5-4 and TRBJ2-1): ETGVTQSPTHLIKTRGQQVTLRCSSQSGHNTVSWYQQALGQGPQFIFQYYREEENGRGNFPPRFSGLQFPNYSSELNVNALELDDSALYLCASSLNEYEQFFGPGTRLTVL.

The CDR3 loop is CAWNRLAGLAKNIQYF. The CDR3 DNA reads TGTGCCTGGAACAGACTAGCGGGTCTAGCCAAAAACATTCAGTACTTC. The chain uses TRBV30 and TRBJ2-4, with 10 bases identical to TRBD2. V shed 4 bases, J shed 0 bases, and the junction held 6 bases outside the gene matches. Germline values: CDR1 GTSNPN, CDR2 SVGIG (reference sequence). This CDR3 has 16 amino acids. Using reference TRBV30 and TRBJ2-4 for the parts outside the CDR3, the full variable domain is SQTIHQWPATLVQPVGSPLSLECTVEGTSNPNLYWYRQAAGRGLQLLFYSVGIGQISSEVPQNLSASRPQDRQFILSSKKLLLSDSGFYLCAWNRLAGLAKNIQYFGAGTRLSVL.

This clone was seen a handful of times. The chain combines TRBV18 with TRBJ1-2; unclear D gene. CDR1 and CDR2 (germline): KGHSH, LQKENI. V was pared by 3 bases and J by 7 bases, with 9 bases between. This CDR3 comprises 12 residues. This CDR3 is CASSPSTGGYTF. Here the CDR3 DNA reads TGTGCCAGCTCACCCAGTACGGGTGGCTACACCTTC.

This chain joins TRBV27 and TRBJ2-3; 7 bases line up with TRBD1. J was trimmed by 4 bases and V by 8 bases; bases with no gene match: 12. The CDR3 covers 15 residues. The germline V gene has CDR1 MNHEY and CDR2 SMNVEV (reference sequence). For the CDR3, the DNA is TGTGCCAGCCAGGGGGATTTGGATCGCGCAGATACGCAGTATTTT. Translated: CASQGDLDRADTQYF.

The rearrangement uses TRBV7-9 and TRBJ2-6, with 10 bases fitting TRBD1. The germline V gene encodes CDR1 SEHNR and CDR2 FQNEAQ (reference sequence). After removal of 5 bases from V and 0 bases from J, the junction contained 4 bases not matched to a gene. The CDR3 runs to 17 residues. The chain's CDR3 is CASSQGTGDSGANVLTF. The CDR3 bases are TGTGCCAGCAGCCAAGGGACAGGGGACTCTGGGGCCAACGTCCTGACTTTC.

V and J are TRBV9 and TRBJ2-1; TRBD2 matches at 13 bases. CDR3 size: 17 residues. Germline CDR1 SGDLS, CDR2 YYNGEE. The V and J ends lost 2 bases and 1 base, in that order; junction bases with no gene match: 3. CDR3 coding DNA: TGTGCCAGCAGCGTCACTAGCGGGGGGGCTTCCTACAATGAGCAGTTCTTC. It codes for CASSVTSGGASYNEQFF.

A single count supports this clone. The rearrangement links TRBV2 to TRBJ2-2, with 8 positions matching TRBD1. This CDR3 spans 15 amino acids. The junction had 11 bases not matched to a gene; V was cut back by 8 bases and J by 6 bases. Germline CDR1 and CDR2: SNHLY and FYNNEI. The CDR3 nucleotides are TGTGCCAGCCGGGCAGGGGGCGTGGTAGCCGGGGAGCTGTTTTTT. It translates to CASRAGGVVAGELFF.

The chain carries TRBV21-1 and TRBJ2-2; whether TRBD2, the table's D call, matches the DNA was not checked. TRBV21-1 is a pseudogene segment. The length of the CDR3 is 17 residues. The CDR3 region is CASSKGRLAFEPGELFF. CDR3 coding DNA: TGTGCCAGCAGCAAAGGTCGGCTAGCTTTTGAACCCGGGGAGCTGTTTTTT.

The chain uses TRBV5-1 and TRBJ1-4; a possible D gene is TRBD1 (5 bases). The CDR3 loop spans 16 amino acids. Germline values: CDR1 SGHRS, CDR2 YFSETQ. V shed 4 bases and J shed 1 base, with 14 bases lying between them. The CDR3 DNA sequence: TGCGCCAGCAGCACCCGGCCGGGGGTAACTAATGAAAAACTGTTTTTT. Its translation: CASSTRPGVTNEKLFF.

This clone was picked up one time. The chain couples TRBV13 to TRBJ2-1; 9 positions agree with TRBD2. Germline V gene lookup returns CDR1 PRHDT and CDR2 FYEKMQ (reference sequence). V trimming: 5 bases; J trimming: 5 bases; junction bases outside the gene matches: 7. The CDR3 sequence is 15 residues long. The CDR3 DNA reads as TGTGCCAGCAGCCCCGGGACTAGCAGTAACAATGAGCAGTTCTTC. It is translated as CASSPGTSSNNEQFF.